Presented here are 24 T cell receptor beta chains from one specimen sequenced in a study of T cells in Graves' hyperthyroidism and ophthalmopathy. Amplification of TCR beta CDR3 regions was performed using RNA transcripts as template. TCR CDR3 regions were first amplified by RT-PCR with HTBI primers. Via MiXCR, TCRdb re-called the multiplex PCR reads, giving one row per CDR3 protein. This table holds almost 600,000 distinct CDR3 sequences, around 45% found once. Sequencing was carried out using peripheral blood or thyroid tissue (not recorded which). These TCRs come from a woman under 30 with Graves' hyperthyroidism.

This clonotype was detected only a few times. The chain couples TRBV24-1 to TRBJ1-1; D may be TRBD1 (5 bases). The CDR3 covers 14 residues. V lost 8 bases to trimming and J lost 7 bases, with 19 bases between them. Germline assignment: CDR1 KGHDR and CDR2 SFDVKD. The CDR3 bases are TGTGCCACCAACCTGACAGAAGGAGGGAGTGAAGCTTTCTTT. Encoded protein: CATNLTEGGSEAFF.

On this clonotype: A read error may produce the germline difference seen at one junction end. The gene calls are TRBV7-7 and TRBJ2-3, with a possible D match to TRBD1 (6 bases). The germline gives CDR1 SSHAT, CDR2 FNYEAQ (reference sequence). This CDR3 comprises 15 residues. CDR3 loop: CASSQGRTALDTQYF. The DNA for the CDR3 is TGTGCTAGCAGCCAGGGGCGGACTGCCTTAGATACGCAGTATTTT.

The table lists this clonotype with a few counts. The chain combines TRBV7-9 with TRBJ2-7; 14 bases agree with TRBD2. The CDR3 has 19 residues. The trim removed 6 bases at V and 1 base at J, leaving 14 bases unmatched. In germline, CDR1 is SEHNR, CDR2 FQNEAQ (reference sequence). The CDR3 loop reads CASSNPRLAGGPGSYEQYF. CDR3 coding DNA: TGTGCCAGCAGTAACCCAAGACTAGCGGGAGGGCCTGGATCCTACGAGCAGTACTTC.

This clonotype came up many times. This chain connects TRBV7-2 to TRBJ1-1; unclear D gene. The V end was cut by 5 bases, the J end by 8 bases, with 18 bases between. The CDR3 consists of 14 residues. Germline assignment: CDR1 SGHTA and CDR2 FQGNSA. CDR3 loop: CASSPPKAGPEAFF. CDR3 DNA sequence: TGTGCCAGCAGCCCCCCCAAGGCCGGGCCCGAAGCTTTCTTT. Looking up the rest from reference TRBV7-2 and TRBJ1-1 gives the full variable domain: GAGVSQSPSNKVTEKGKDVELRCDPISGHTALYWYRQSLGQGLEFLIYFQGNSAPDKSGLPSDRFSAERTGGSVSTLTIQRTQQEDSAVYLCASSPPKAGPEAFFGQGTRLTVV.

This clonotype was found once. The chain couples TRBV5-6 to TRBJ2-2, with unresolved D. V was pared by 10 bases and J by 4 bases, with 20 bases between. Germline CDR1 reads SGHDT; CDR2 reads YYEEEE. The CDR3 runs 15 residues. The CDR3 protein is CAGMITRRITGELFF. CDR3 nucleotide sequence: TGTGCCGGTATGATTACTCGACGGATCACCGGGGAGCTGTTTTTT.

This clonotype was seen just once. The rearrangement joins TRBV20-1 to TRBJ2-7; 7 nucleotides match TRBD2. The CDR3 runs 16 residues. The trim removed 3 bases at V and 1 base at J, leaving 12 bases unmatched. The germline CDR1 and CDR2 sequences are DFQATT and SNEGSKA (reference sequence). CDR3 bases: TGCAGTGCTAGCTCCCATGTTGCGGGAGTATCCTACGAGCAGTACTTC. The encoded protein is CSASSHVAGVSYEQYF.

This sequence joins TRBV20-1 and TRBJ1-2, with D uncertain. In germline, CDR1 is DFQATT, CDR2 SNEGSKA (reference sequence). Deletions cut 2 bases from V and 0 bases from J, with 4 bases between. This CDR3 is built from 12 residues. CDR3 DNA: TGCAGTGCTAGAAACGCTAACTATGGCTACACCTTC. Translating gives CSARNANYGYTF.

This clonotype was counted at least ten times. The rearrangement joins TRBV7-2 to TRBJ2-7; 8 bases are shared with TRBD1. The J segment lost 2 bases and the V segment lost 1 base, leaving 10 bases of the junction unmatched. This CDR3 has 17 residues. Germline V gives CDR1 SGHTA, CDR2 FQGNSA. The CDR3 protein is CASSLEGTGVLPYEQYF. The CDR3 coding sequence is TGTGCCAGCAGCTTAGAGGGGACAGGCGTCCTCCCCTACGAGCAGTACTTC. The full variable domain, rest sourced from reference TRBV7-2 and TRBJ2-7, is GAGVSQSPSNKVTEKGKDVELRCDPISGHTALYWYRQSLGQGLEFLIYFQGNSAPDKSGLPSDRFSAERTGGSVSTLTIQRTQQEDSAVYLCASSLEGTGVLPYEQYFGPGTRLTVT.

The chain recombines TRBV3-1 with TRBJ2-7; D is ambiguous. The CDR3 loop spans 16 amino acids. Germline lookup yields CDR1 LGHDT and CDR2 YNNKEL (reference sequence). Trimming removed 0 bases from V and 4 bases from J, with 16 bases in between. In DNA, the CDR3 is TGTGCCAGCAGCCAAGAATCTCTTAGGGCTTCATACGAGCAGTACTTC. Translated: CASSQESLRASYEQYF.

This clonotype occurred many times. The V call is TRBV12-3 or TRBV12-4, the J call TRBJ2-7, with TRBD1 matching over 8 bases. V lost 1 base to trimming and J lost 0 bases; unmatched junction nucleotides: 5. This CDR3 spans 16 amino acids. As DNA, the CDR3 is TGTGCCAGCAGTTTAGGGGACAGGACGGGCTCCTACGAGCAGTACTTC. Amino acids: CASSLGDRTGSYEQYF.

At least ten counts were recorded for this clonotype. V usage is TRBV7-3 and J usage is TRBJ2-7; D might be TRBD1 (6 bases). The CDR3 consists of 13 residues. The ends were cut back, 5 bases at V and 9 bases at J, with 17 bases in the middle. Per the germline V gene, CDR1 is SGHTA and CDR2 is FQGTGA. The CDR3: CASSTGTGRPQYF. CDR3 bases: TGTGCCAGCAGCACGGGAACAGGGAGACCGCAGTACTTC.

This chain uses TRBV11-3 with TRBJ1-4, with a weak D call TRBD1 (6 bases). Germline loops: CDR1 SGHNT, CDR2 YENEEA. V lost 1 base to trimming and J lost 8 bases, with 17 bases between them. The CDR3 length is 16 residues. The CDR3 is CASSLGWTDLVEKLFF. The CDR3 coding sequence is TGTGCCAGCAGCTTAGGATGGACAGACCTAGTCGAAAAACTGTTTTTT.

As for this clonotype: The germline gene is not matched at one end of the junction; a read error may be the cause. Here the CDR3 reads CASSETLGTEAFF. The CDR3, as DNA: TGTGCCAGCAGCGAGACACTGGGGACTGAAGCCTTCTTT. This chain links TRBV2 with TRBJ1-1, with a tentative D call TRBD1 (5 bases). CDR3 length equals 13 residues. The V gene's germline CDR1 is SNHLY and CDR2 FYNNEI.

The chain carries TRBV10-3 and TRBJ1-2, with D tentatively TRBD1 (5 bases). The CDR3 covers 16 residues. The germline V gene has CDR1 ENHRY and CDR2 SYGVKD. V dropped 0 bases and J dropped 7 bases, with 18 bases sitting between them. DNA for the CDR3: TGTGCCATCAGTGAGTCTAAGGCGCTTAGGACAAGTGGCTACACCTTC. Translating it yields CAISESKALRTSGYTF.

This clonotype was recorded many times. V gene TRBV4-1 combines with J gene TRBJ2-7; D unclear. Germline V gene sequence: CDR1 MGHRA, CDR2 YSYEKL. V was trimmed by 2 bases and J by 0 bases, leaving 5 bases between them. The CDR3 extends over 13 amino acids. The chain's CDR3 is CASSQPNSYEQYF. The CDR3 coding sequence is TGCGCCAGCAGCCAACCCAACTCCTACGAGCAGTACTTC.

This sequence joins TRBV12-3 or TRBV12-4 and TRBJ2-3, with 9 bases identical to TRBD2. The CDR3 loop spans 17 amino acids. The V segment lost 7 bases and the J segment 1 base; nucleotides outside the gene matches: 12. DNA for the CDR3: TGTGCCAGCACCCTCAGTTTGTGGACTAGCGGCACAGATACGCAGTATTTT. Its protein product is CASTLSLWTSGTDTQYF.

In nucleotides, the CDR3 is TGTGCCAGCAGCTTTCAGAGCACAGATACGCAGTATTTT. Its protein product is CASSFQSTDTQYF. J is TRBJ2-3 and V is TRBV7-3, with D unclear. Germline V gives CDR1 SGHTA, CDR2 FQGTGA. The CDR3 is 13 residues long. V was trimmed by 3 bases and J by 0 bases, leaving 4 bases between them.

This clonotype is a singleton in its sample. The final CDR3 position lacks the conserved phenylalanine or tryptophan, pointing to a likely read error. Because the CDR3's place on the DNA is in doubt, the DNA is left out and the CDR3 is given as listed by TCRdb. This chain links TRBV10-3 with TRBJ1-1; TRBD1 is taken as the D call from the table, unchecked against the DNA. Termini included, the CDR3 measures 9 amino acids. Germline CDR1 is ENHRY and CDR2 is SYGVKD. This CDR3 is CAISEEPFP.

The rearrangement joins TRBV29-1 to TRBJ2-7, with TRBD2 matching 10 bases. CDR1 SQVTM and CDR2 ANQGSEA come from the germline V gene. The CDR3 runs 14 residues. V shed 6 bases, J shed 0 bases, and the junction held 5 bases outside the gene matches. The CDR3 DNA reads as TGCAGCGTGACCACTAGCGGGGCCTCCTACGAGCAGTACTTC. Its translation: CSVTTSGASYEQYF.

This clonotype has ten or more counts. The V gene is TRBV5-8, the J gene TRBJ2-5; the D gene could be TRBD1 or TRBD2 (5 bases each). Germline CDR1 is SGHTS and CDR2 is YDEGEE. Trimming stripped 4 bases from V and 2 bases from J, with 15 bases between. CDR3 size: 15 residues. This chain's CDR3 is CASSASVRGQETQYF. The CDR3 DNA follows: TGTGCCAGCAGCGCGTCGGTGAGGGGACAAGAGACCCAGTACTTC. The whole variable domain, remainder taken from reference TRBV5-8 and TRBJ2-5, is EAGVTQSPTHLIKTRGQQATLRCSPISGHTSVYWYQQALGLGLQFLLWYDEGEERNRGNFPPRFSGRQFPNYSSELNVNALELEDSALYLCASSASVRGQETQYFGPGTRLLVL.

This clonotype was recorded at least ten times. CDR3 nucleotide sequence: TGCGCCAGCAGCAAACAGGGGGCGGGCGATAGCAATCAGCCCCAGCATTTT. It yields the protein CASSKQGAGDSNQPQHF. This chain uses TRBV4-1 with TRBJ1-5; 9 bases align to TRBD1. The CDR3 totals 17 residues. CDR1 and CDR2 from the germline V gene are MGHRA and YSYEKL. Trimming cost V 5 bases and J 0 bases; bases outside gene matches: 8.

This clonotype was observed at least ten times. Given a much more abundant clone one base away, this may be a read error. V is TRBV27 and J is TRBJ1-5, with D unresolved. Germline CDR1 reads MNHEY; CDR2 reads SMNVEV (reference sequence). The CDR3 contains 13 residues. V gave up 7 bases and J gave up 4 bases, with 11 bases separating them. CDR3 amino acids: CASNAGPNQPQHF. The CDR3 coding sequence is TGTGCCAGCAACGCAGGCCCGAATCAGCCCCAGCATTTT.

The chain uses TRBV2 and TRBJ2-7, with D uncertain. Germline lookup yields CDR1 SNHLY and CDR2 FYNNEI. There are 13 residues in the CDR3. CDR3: CARDDTLTYEQYF. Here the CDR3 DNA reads TGTGCTAGAGACGATACACTAACCTACGAGCAGTACTTC.

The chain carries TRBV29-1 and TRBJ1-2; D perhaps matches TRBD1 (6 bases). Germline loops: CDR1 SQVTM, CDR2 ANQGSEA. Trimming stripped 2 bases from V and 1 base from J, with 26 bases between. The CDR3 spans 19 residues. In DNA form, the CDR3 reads TGCAGCGTTGAAACTAGCGGGTCGAACACCGGGGGCCTTAACTATGGCTACACCTTC. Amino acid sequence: CSVETSGSNTGGLNYGYTF.